Below, one T cell receptor beta chain is given with its context. In the authors' workflow: Estimation of nucleated cell counts relied on the amplification of reference gene primers. Sequencing was performed with immunoSEQ multiplex PCR; in TCRdb, only in-frame clones are kept and a portion is missing. V and J calls and clone size are as listed in that table; D and trimming were resolved from the DNA. The sample includes a few hundred thousand clones, roughly 90% of them seen just once. These data come from a study of blood T cell repertoires in COVID-19. Study in general: Samples representing acute and convalescent COVID-19 were sourced from the United States, Italy and Spain.

Germline CDR1 reads MNHEY; CDR2 reads SMNVEV (reference sequence). The CDR3 has 18 residues. J lost 0 bases, V lost 0 bases, and 8 bases had no gene match. The chain carries TRBV27 and TRBJ2-1; TRBD1 agrees at 7 bases. Material for sequencing was PBMCs or T cells enriched from blood (not recorded which). This TCR derives from a woman aged 25 to 39 who had recovered from COVID-19. The CDR3 sequence: CASSLSQVTGISYNEQFF. The CDR3 coding sequence is TGTGCCAGCAGTTTATCGCAAGTGACAGGGATCTCCTACAATGAGCAGTTCTTC.